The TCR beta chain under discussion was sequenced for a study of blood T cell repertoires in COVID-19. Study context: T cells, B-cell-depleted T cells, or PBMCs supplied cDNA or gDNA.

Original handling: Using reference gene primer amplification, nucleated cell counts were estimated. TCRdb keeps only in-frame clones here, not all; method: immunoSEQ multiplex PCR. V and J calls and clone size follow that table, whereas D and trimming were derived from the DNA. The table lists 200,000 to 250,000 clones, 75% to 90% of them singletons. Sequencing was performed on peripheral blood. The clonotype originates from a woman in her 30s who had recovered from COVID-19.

CDR3 loop: CASSSKTARGEKLFF. In DNA, the CDR3 is TGTGCCAGCAGTTCAAAGACTGCTCGGGGTGAAAAACTGTTTTTT. This chain links TRBV27 with TRBJ1-4; no clear D gene. V shed 4 bases and J shed 7 bases, with 16 bases lying between them. The CDR3 length is 15 residues. The germline V gene has CDR1 MNHEY and CDR2 SMNVEV (reference sequence).